The source of this T cell receptor beta chain is a study of CD8 T cells in Susac syndrome. General observations from the study: The study identified about sixteen and five Susac-specific public clones in total CD8+ and CD8+ TEMRA repertoires.

Random hexamers were used to reverse transcribe about 0.45 to 1 ug of RNA. By means of immunoSEQ multiplex PCR, TCR beta CDR3 spanning 54 Vbeta and 13 Jbeta underwent amplification. TCRdb reprocessed the immunoSEQ multiplex PCR reads with MiXCR, giving one entry per CDR3 protein. The sample includes about 140,000 distinct CDR3 sequences, just under 95% of them seen just once. On this clonotype itself: Its antigen remains unidentified.

The specimen was CD8+ T cells from PBMCs. This TCR derives from a human donor with Susac syndrome.

Written as DNA, the CDR3 is TGCGCCAGCAGCCAAGATCTTGGCGAATACAAAAACATTCAGTACTTC. Residues: CASSQDLGEYKNIQYF. The J gene is TRBJ2-4, the V gene TRBV4-1; D is ambiguous. The CDR3 extends over 16 amino acids. Trimming pared 0 bases from V and 3 bases from J, leaving 12 bases between. Looked up from germline, CDR1 is MGHRA and CDR2 is YSYEKL.